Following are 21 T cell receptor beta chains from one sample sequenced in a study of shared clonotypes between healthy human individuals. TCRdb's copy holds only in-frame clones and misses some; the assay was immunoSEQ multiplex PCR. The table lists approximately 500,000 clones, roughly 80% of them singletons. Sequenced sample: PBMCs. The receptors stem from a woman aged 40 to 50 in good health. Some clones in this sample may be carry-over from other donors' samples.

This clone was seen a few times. This CDR3 is CASNRDGNYGYTF. The CDR3 DNA reads as TGCGCCAGCAACAGGGACGGAAACTATGGCTACACCTTC. This rearrangement joins TRBV5-1 to TRBJ1-2, with a tentative D call TRBD1 (6 bases). CDR1 is SGHRS, CDR2 YFSETQ, per germline. The CDR3 is made up of 13 amino acids. Trimming removed 6 bases at V and 2 bases at J, with 11 bases between.

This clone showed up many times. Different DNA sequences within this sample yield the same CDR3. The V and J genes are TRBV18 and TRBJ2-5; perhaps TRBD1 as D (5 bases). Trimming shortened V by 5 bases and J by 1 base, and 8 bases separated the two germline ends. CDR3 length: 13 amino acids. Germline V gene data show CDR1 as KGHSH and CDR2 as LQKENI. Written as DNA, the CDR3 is TGTGCCAGCTCAGCACAGGCCCAAGAGACCCAGTACTTC. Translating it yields CASSAQAQETQYF.

The CDR3 protein is CASSYSGHPYNEQFF. The CDR3 DNA follows: TGTGCCAGCAGTTACTCGGGACACCCCTACAATGAGCAGTTCTTC. The rearrangement links TRBV6-5 to TRBJ2-1, with TRBD1 as a possible D gene (6 bases). Trimming cost V 0 bases and J 2 bases, with 8 bases left between them. The CDR3 sequence is 15 residues long. Germline lookup yields CDR1 MNHEY and CDR2 SVGAGI.

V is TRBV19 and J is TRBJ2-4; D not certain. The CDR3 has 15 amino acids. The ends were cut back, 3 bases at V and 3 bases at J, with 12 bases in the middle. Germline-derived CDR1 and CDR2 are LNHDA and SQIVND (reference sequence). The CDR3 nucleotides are TGTGCCAGTAGTATGAGAGGCTTAGTCAAAAACATTCAGTACTTC. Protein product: CASSMRGLVKNIQYF.

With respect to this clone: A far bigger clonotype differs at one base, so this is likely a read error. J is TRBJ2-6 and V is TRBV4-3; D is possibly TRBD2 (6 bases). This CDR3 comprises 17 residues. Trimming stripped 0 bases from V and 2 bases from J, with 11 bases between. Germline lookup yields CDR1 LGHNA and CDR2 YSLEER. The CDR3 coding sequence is TGCGCCAGCAGCCAAGATCCAGGGACTCCTGGGGCCAACGTCCTGACTTTC. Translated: CASSQDPGTPGANVLTF.

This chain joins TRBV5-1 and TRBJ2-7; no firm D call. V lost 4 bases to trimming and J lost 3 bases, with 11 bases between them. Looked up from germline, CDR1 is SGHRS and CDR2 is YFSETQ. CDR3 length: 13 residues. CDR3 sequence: CASSPLLFYEQYF. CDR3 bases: TGCGCCAGCAGCCCCCTCCTTTTCTACGAGCAGTACTTC.

CDR3 region: CASRRQGENTEAFF. The CDR3, as DNA: TGTGCCAGTAGGAGACAGGGAGAGAACACTGAAGCTTTCTTT. J is TRBJ1-1 and V is TRBV19; 7 bases map to TRBD1. This CDR3 contains 14 residues. Germline V lookup: CDR1 LNHDA, CDR2 SQIVND (reference sequence). V was clipped by 6 bases and J by 1 base; unmatched bases: 5.

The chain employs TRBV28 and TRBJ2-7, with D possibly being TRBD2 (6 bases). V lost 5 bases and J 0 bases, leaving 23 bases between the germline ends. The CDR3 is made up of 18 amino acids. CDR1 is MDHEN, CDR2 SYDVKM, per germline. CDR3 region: CASSNIPTWGESSYEQYF. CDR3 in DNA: TGTGCCAGCAGTAATATCCCCACCTGGGGGGAAAGCTCCTACGAGCAGTACTTC.

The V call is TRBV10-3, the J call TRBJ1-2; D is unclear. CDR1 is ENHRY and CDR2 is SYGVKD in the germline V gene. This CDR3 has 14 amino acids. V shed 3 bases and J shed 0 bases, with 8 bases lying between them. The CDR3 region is CAISEQKTNYGYTF. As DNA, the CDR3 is TGTGCCATCAGTGAACAGAAAACTAACTATGGCTACACCTTC.

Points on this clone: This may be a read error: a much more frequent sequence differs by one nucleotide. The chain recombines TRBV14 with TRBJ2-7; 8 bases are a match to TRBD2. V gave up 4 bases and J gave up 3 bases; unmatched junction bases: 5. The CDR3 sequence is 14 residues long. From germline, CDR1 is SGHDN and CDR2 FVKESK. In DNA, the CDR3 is TGTGCCAGCAGCCGGGAACTAGCGGTCTACGAGCAGTACTTC. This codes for CASSRELAVYEQYF.

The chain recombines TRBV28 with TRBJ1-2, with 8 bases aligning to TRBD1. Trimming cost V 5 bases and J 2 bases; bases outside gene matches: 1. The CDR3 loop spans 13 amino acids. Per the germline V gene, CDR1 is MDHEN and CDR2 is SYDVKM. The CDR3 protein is CASSGDRNYGYTF. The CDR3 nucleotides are TGTGCCAGCAGTGGGGACAGGAACTATGGCTACACCTTC.

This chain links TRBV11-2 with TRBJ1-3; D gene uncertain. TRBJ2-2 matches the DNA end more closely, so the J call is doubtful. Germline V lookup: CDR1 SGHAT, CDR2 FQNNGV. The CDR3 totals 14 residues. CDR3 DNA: TGTGCCAGCAGCACCCCAAGGAACACCGGGGAGCTGTTTTTT. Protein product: CASSTPRNTGELFF.

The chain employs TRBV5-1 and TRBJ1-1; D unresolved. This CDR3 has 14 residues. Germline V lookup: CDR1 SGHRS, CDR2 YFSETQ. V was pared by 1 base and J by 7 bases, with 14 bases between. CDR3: CASSLTLESDEAFF. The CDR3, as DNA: TGCGCCAGCAGCTTGACTTTAGAAAGTGATGAAGCTTTCTTT.

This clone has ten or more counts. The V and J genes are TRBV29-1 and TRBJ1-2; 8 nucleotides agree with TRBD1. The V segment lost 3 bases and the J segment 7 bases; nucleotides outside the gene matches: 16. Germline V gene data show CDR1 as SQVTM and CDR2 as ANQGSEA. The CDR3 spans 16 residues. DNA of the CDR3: TGCAGCGTTGACTATACGACAGGGGAGTTTAAGGGTGGCTACACCTTC. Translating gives CSVDYTTGEFKGGYTF.

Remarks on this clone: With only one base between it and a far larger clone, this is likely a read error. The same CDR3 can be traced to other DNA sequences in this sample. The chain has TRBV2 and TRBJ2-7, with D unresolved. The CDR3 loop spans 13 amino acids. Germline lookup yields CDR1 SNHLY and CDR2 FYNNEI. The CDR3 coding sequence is TGTGCCAGCAGTGACGTGTTCTCCTACGAGCAGTACTTT. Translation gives CASSDVFSYEQYF.

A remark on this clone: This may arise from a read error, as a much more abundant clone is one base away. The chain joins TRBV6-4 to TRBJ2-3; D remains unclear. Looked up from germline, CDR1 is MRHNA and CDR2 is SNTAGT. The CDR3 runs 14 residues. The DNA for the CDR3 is TGTGCCAGCAGTTACTCGGTTGAAACAGATACGCAGTATTTT. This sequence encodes CASSYSVETDTQYF.

The CDR3 sequence is CASSPLAGRYNQPQHF. CDR3 bases: TGTGCCAGCAGTCCACTAGCCGGCAGGTACAATCAGCCCCAGCATTTT. The V call is TRBV27, the J call TRBJ1-5, with no clear D. Trimming took 5 bases from V and 3 from J, leaving 17 bases between them. Germline CDR1 and CDR2: MNHEY and SMNVEV (reference sequence). The CDR3 is 16 residues long.

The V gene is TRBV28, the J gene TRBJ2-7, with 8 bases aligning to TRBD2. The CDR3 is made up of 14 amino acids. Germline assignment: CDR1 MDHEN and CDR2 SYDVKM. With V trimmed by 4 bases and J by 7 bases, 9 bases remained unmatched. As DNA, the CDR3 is TGTGCCAGCAGTTGGGGAGCGGGAGTAGGGGAGCAGTACTTC. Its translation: CASSWGAGVGEQYF.

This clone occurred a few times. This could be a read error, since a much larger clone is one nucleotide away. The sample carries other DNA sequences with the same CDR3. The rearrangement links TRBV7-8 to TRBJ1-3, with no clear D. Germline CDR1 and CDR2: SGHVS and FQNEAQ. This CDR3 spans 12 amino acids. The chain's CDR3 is CASSAAGNTIYF. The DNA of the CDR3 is TGTGCCAGCAGCGCAGCTGGAAACACCATATATTTC.

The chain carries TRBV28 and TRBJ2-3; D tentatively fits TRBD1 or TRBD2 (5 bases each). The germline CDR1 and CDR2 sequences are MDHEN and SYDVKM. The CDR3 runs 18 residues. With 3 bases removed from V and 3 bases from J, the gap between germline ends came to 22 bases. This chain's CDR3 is CASSLVWGNQRTTDTQYF. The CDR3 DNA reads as TGTGCCAGCAGTTTGGTTTGGGGGAACCAACGTACGACAGATACGCAGTATTTT.

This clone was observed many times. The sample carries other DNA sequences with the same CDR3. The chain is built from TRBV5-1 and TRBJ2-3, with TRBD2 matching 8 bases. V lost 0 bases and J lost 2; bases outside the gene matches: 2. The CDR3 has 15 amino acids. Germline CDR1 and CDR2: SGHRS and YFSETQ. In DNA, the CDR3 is TGCGCCAGCAGCTTGGCCGGGAGGGCCACAGATACGCAGTATTTT. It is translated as CASSLAGRATDTQYF.